One sample yielded the 27 T cell receptor beta chains listed below, sequenced in a study of blood T cell repertoires in COVID-19. Profiled with immunoSEQ multiplex PCR; TCRdb holds only in-frame clones, not every one. The sample carries around 230,000 clones, around 90% recorded once. The sequencing sample was made of peripheral blood. These receptors originate from a man in his sixties who had recovered from COVID-19.

CDR3 nucleotides: TGTGCCAGCAGCGCCAGATACACCGGGGAGCTGTTTTTT. It translates to CASSARYTGELFF. The genes are TRBV9 and TRBJ2-2; D remains ambiguous. The germline gives CDR1 SGDLS, CDR2 YYNGEE. V lost 3 bases to trimming and J lost 3 bases, with 6 bases between them. CDR3 length: 13 amino acids.

The chain employs TRBV30 and TRBJ1-3, with D tentatively TRBD1 (5 bases). V was clipped by 4 bases and J by 0 bases, with 10 bases between them. From germline, CDR1 is GTSNPN and CDR2 SVGIG (reference sequence). The CDR3 is 14 amino acids. The CDR3 here is CAWTQGYSGNTIYF. DNA of the CDR3: TGTGCCTGGACGCAGGGCTACTCTGGAAACACCATATATTTT.

The genes are TRBV18 and TRBJ1-2; 9 nucleotides line up with TRBD1. Looked up from germline, CDR1 is KGHSH and CDR2 is LQKENI. This CDR3 region has 15 residues. Losses at the gene ends were 6 bases for V and 2 bases for J; bases not matched to a gene: 7. CDR3 sequence: CASSLPGQGNYGYTF. CDR3 sequence (DNA): TGTGCCAGCTCGCTTCCGGGACAGGGAAACTATGGCTACACCTTC.

The chain uses TRBV28 and TRBJ1-5; perhaps TRBD1 as D (5 bases). Germline V gene sequence: CDR1 MDHEN, CDR2 SYDVKM. Trimming shortened V by 6 bases and J by 0 bases, and 12 bases separated the two germline ends. The CDR3 covers 15 residues. The CDR3 loop reads CASSPQGYSNQPQHF. CDR3 nucleotides: TGTGCCAGCAGCCCCCAGGGTTATAGCAATCAGCCCCAGCATTTT.

The chain has TRBV10-3 and TRBJ1-2; no clear D. Trimming cost V 11 bases and J 0 bases, with 10 bases left between them. Germline CDR1 ENHRY, CDR2 SYGVKD. The CDR3 covers 12 residues. This chain's CDR3 is CASDGANYGYTF. CDR3 coding DNA: TGTGCCTCCGACGGAGCTAACTATGGCTACACCTTC.

The chain carries TRBV18 and TRBJ2-3; unclear D gene. This CDR3 comprises 13 residues. With 1 base removed from V and 2 bases from J, the gap between germline ends came to 4 bases. Germline loops: CDR1 KGHSH, CDR2 LQKENI. The chain's CDR3 is CASSPLFTDTQYF. For the CDR3, the DNA is TGTGCCAGCTCACCACTCTTCACAGATACGCAGTATTTT.

V usage is TRBV4-2 and J usage is TRBJ2-3; 7 bases fit TRBD1. Germline V lookup: CDR1 LGHNA, CDR2 YNFKEQ. The CDR3 is 17 residues long. V shed 1 base, J shed 0 bases, and the junction held 7 bases outside the gene matches. DNA of the CDR3: TGTGCCAGCAGCCAAGGTGATAAGGGGGCGAGCACAGATACGCAGTATTTT. Its translation is CASSQGDKGASTDTQYF.

The chain uses TRBV24-1 and TRBJ2-1; a possible D gene is TRBD1 (5 bases). Trimming shortened V by 0 bases and J by 10 bases, and 21 bases separated the two germline ends. Per germline, CDR1 KGHDR and CDR2 SFDVKD. The CDR3 covers 17 residues. CDR3 sequence: CATSDLSGAPDSGEQFF. The CDR3, as DNA: TGTGCCACCAGTGATTTGAGTGGGGCTCCTGACTCAGGGGAGCAGTTCTTC.

The CDR3 region has the DNA TGTGCCAGCAGCCAACAGGGGACAGCTGGAAACACCATATATTTT. This translates into CASSQQGTAGNTIYF. V gene TRBV7-2 combines with J gene TRBJ1-3; TRBD1 agrees at 7 bases. Germline CDR1 is SGHTA and CDR2 is FQGNSA. This CDR3 has 15 residues. V trimming: 5 bases; J trimming: 2 bases; junction bases outside the gene matches: 6.

This clone was observed a single time. In DNA form, the CDR3 reads TGTGCCAGCAGCCGCAAACAGGGGGTTACAGATACGCAGTATTTT. Its protein is CASSRKQGVTDTQYF. This chain uses TRBV7-9 with TRBJ2-3, with 8 bases identical to TRBD1. V lost 5 bases, J lost 3 bases, and 7 bases stayed unmatched. The CDR3 is made up of 15 amino acids. Germline V gene sequence: CDR1 SEHNR, CDR2 FQNEAQ (reference sequence).

The chain has TRBV27 and TRBJ2-3; D is unclear. This CDR3 is 14 amino acids long. Germline CDR1 and CDR2: MNHEY and SMNVEV (reference sequence). Trimming pared 6 bases from V and 4 bases from J, leaving 14 bases between. CDR3 bases: TGTGCCAGCAGCCCCATTTCGACTGCAGATACGCAGTATTTT. Protein sequence: CASSPISTADTQYF.

The V call is TRBV28, the J call TRBJ1-1, with 7 bases identical to TRBD1. Germline trimming cut 6 bases from V and 1 base from J; bases unmatched to any gene: 8. Per the germline V gene, CDR1 is MDHEN and CDR2 is SYDVKM. This CDR3 contains 15 residues. DNA for the CDR3: TGTGCCAGCAGCAAAGCGAGGGGGCCGAACACTGAAGCTTTCTTT. This sequence encodes CASSKARGPNTEAFF.

This chain links TRBV11-2 with TRBJ1-5; no clear D gene. Trimming took 5 bases from V and 0 from J, leaving 8 bases between them. This CDR3 comprises 14 residues. CDR1 SGHAT and CDR2 FQNNGV come from the germline V gene. The CDR3 sequence is CASSPGSSNQPQHF. The CDR3 nucleotides are TGTGCCAGCAGCCCCGGTAGTAGCAATCAGCCCCAGCATTTT.

The rearrangement uses TRBV5-1 and TRBJ2-2; 7 bases match TRBD1. V shed 0 bases, J shed 6 bases, and the junction held 8 bases outside the gene matches. Germline values: CDR1 SGHRS, CDR2 YFSETQ. This CDR3 is 16 amino acids long. The CDR3: CASSLVPGGNSGELFF. CDR3 sequence (DNA): TGCGCCAGCAGCTTGGTACCAGGGGGTAATTCCGGGGAGCTGTTTTTT.

V gene TRBV3-1 (or the pseudogene TRBV3-2) combines with J gene TRBJ2-7; no clear D. Germline CDR1 LGHDT, CDR2 YNNKEL (reference sequence). The V gene lost 1 base and the J gene lost 2 bases, with 15 bases spanning the gap. The CDR3 has 16 residues. The CDR3: CASSQAPGHSTYEQYF. Here the CDR3 DNA reads TGTGCCAGCAGCCAAGCCCCCGGCCACAGTACCTACGAGCAGTACTTC.

The rearrangement uses TRBV6-1 and TRBJ2-7; D is unclear. CDR1 is MNHNS and CDR2 is SASEGT in the germline V gene. V lost 2 bases to trimming and J lost 4 bases, with 18 bases between them. The CDR3 consists of 16 residues. The CDR3 sequence: CASSESPTLSRYEQYV. The CDR3 DNA reads TGTGCCAGCAGTGAATCGCCGACTCTGAGTAGGTACGAGCAGTACGTC.

The chain has TRBV9 and TRBJ2-1; TRBD2 matches 9 bases. CDR3 size: 18 residues. Germline V lookup: CDR1 SGDLS, CDR2 YYNGEE. With V trimmed by 0 bases and J by 0 bases, 7 bases remained unmatched. In DNA, the CDR3 is TGTGCCAGCAGCGTAGCCTCATCAGCGGGGGGCTCCTACAATGAGCAGTTCTTC. Its protein product is CASSVASSAGGSYNEQFF.

The CDR3 DNA follows: TGTGCCAGCTCACCGCTCGCAACCTTGGAGGGTGGCTACACCTTC. Its translation: CASSPLATLEGGYTF. J is TRBJ1-2 and V is TRBV18; D remains ambiguous. The CDR3 extends over 15 amino acids. V lost 3 bases and J lost 7, with 18 bases in between. The germline V gene encodes CDR1 KGHSH and CDR2 LQKENI. The full variable domain, rest sourced from reference TRBV18 and TRBJ1-2, is NAGVMQNPRHLVRRRGQEARLRCSPMKGHSHVYWYRQLPEEGLKFMVYLQKENIIDESGMPKERFSAEFPKEGPSILRIQQVVRGDSAAYFCASSPLATLEGGYTFGSGTRLTVV.

This chain uses TRBV5-1 with TRBJ2-5; tentative D call: TRBD1 (5 bases). This CDR3 contains 15 residues. Germline V gives CDR1 SGHRS, CDR2 YFSETQ. Trimming removed 2 bases from V and 4 bases from J, with 15 bases in between. DNA of the CDR3: TGCGCCAGCAGCTTAGGACAATCTCAACGAGAGACCCAGTACTTC. Translation gives CASSLGQSQRETQYF.

The V gene is TRBV4-1, the J gene TRBJ1-2; a weak D match, TRBD1 (6 bases). The CDR3 totals 15 residues. The germline V gene encodes CDR1 MGHRA and CDR2 YSYEKL. V was clipped by 0 bases and J by 4 bases, with 12 bases between them. CDR3 amino acids: CASSQDQQGTYGYTF. The CDR3 region has the DNA TGCGCCAGCAGCCAAGACCAACAGGGAACCTATGGCTACACCTTC.

J is TRBJ1-1 and V is TRBV18, with 8 bases lining up with TRBD1. The germline CDR1 and CDR2 sequences are KGHSH and LQKENI. The V and J ends lost 5 bases and 5 bases, in that order; junction bases with no gene match: 10. The CDR3 sequence is 15 residues long. The CDR3 coding sequence is TGTGCCAGCTCATCAACCGGGACAGGAGATACTGAAGCTTTCTTT. It yields the protein CASSSTGTGDTEAFF. The whole variable domain, remainder taken from reference TRBV18 and TRBJ1-1, is NAGVMQNPRHLVRRRGQEARLRCSPMKGHSHVYWYRQLPEEGLKFMVYLQKENIIDESGMPKERFSAEFPKEGPSILRIQQVVRGDSAAYFCASSSTGTGDTEAFFGQGTRLTVV.

The chain links TRBV12-3 or TRBV12-4 to TRBJ1-2; possible D gene TRBD1, 5 bases. The CDR3 covers 12 residues. V lost 5 bases, J lost 4 bases, and 8 bases lay in between. CDR3 in DNA: TGTGCCAGCAGTGCCGACAGCTATGGCTACACCTTC. Protein product: CASSADSYGYTF.

This clone appeared a single time. DNA for the CDR3: TGTGCCAGTAGTATGGGACAGATTCCTTTCCACACCTTC. Protein product: CASSMGQIPFHTF. The chain has TRBV19 and TRBJ1-2; 7 nucleotides agree with TRBD1. CDR1 LNHDA and CDR2 SQIVND come from the germline V gene (reference sequence). The CDR3 has 13 residues. The ends lost 3 bases at V and 12 bases at J; junction bases unmatched: 10.

The chain couples TRBV15 to TRBJ1-5, with D hard to call. Trimming stripped 8 bases from V and 0 bases from J, with 8 bases between. The V gene's germline CDR1 is LNHNV and CDR2 YYDKDF (reference sequence). The CDR3 loop spans 13 amino acids. CDR3 amino acids: CATGQNSNQPQHF. CDR3 in DNA: TGTGCCACCGGGCAGAATAGCAATCAGCCCCAGCATTTT. Full variable domain (remainder filled in from reference TRBV15 and TRBJ1-5): DAMVIQNPRYQVTQFGKPVTLSCSQTLNHNVMYWYQQKSSQAPKLLFHYYDKDFNNEADTPDNFQSRRPNTSFCFLDIRSPGLGDTAMYLCATGQNSNQPQHFGDGTRLSIL.

The rearrangement joins TRBV11-3 to TRBJ1-5, with D tentatively TRBD1 (6 bases). Deletions cut 5 bases from V and 9 bases from J, with 23 bases between. This CDR3 contains 16 residues. Germline V gene sequence: CDR1 SGHNT, CDR2 YENEEA. CDR3 loop: CASSPTYGAGAWPQHF. The CDR3 DNA follows: TGTGCCAGCAGCCCAACATACGGGGCGGGGGCTTGGCCCCAGCATTTT. Together with reference TRBV11-3 and TRBJ1-5, the CDR3 gives the full variable domain: EAGVVQSPRYKIIEKKQPVAFWCNPISGHNTLYWYLQNLGQGPELLIRYENEEAVDDSQLPKDRFSAERLKGVDSTLKIQPAELGDSAVYLCASSPTYGAGAWPQHFGDGTRLSIL.

The chain couples TRBV2 to TRBJ2-7; 8 positions agree with TRBD1. CDR3 length: 14 amino acids. Germline values: CDR1 SNHLY, CDR2 FYNNEI. The junction had 13 bases not matched to a gene; V was cut back by 8 bases and J by 7 bases. The CDR3 DNA reads TGTGCCAGCCTAGACAGGGGCTCGTTATGGGAGCAGTACGTC. Its translation: CASLDRGSLWEQYV.

The J gene is TRBJ1-4, the V gene TRBV7-8, with D maybe TRBD1 (6 bases). V gave up 4 bases and J gave up 8 bases, with 20 bases separating them. From germline, CDR1 is SGHVS and CDR2 FQNEAQ. The CDR3 has 16 amino acids. CDR3 DNA sequence: TGTGCCAGCAGCTCAACCGGGACATCGATCGGGGAAAAACTGTTTTTT. Its protein is CASSSTGTSIGEKLFF. Filled out from reference TRBV7-8 and TRBJ1-4, the complete variable domain reads GAGVSQSPRYKVAKRGQDVALRCDPISGHVSLFWYQQALGQGPEFLTYFQNEAQLDKSGLPSDRFFAERPEGSVSTLKIQRTQQEDSAVYLCASSSTGTSIGEKLFFGSGTQLSVL.